This entry lists 11 T cell receptor beta chains sequenced from one sample in a study of shared clonotypes between healthy human individuals. Method: immunoSEQ multiplex PCR; TCRdb's copy keeps in-frame clones and lacks some. The sample lists around 500,000 clones; around 75% were seen once. Sequences were obtained from PBMCs. These receptors were obtained from a woman aged 40-49 years in good health. Some clones in this sample may be carry-over from other donors' samples.

The sample holds a few counts of this clone. This sequence joins TRBV5-1 and TRBJ2-7; 8 nucleotides line up with TRBD1. CDR1 is SGHRS and CDR2 is YFSETQ in the germline V gene. Trimming removed 4 bases from V and 2 bases from J; junction bases left unmatched: 8. The CDR3 totals 15 residues. In DNA, the CDR3 is TGCGCCAGCAGCACCGGACAGGGATCGCCCTACGAGCAGTACTTC. It codes for CASSTGQGSPYEQYF. The variable domain in full, completed from reference TRBV5-1 and TRBJ2-7, reads KAGVTQTPRYLIKTRGQQVTLSCSPISGHRSVSWYQQTPGQGLQFLFEYFSETQRNKGNFPGRFSGRQFSNSRSEMNVSTLELGDSALYLCASSTGQGSPYEQYFGPGTRLTVT.

In its sample, this clone was seen a few times. This rearrangement joins TRBV29-1 to TRBJ2-5; D may match TRBD1 or TRBD2 (5 bases each). In germline, CDR1 is SQVTM, CDR2 ANQGSEA. V lost 4 bases and J lost 5, with 11 bases in between. The CDR3 contains 12 residues. The chain's CDR3 is CSVGDRWETQYF. CDR3 coding DNA: TGCAGCGTTGGGGACCGGTGGGAGACCCAGTACTTC.

This chain links TRBV2 with TRBJ1-4, with D uncertain. Germline V gene lookup returns CDR1 SNHLY and CDR2 FYNNEI. Deletions cut 7 bases from V and 6 bases from J, with 6 bases between. The CDR3 contains 11 residues. DNA of the CDR3: TGTGCCAGCACCAGACATGAAAAACTGTTTTTT. It codes for CASTRHEKLFF.

The V call is TRBV4-1, the J call TRBJ2-2; TRBD2 might be the D (6 bases). The CDR3 runs 17 residues. The germline gives CDR1 MGHRA, CDR2 YSYEKL. V lost 1 base, J lost 6 bases, and 18 bases lay in between. The CDR3 protein is CASSQGIRGTFPGELFF. The CDR3 DNA is TGCGCCAGCAGCCAAGGGATCCGGGGGACTTTTCCCGGGGAGCTGTTTTTT.

This chain links TRBV11-2 with TRBJ2-7, with 12 bases identical to TRBD2. V gave up 5 bases and J gave up 4 bases; unmatched junction bases: 12. Germline lookup yields CDR1 SGHAT and CDR2 FQNNGV. This CDR3 is built from 17 residues. CDR3: CASSTLAGGPGEYEQYF. The CDR3 nucleotides are TGTGCCAGCAGCACCCTAGCGGGAGGGCCGGGTGAGTACGAGCAGTACTTC.

The chain uses TRBV7-8 and TRBJ2-1, with D perhaps given as TRBD1 or TRBD2 (5 bases each). This CDR3 has 14 residues. Per germline, CDR1 SGHVS and CDR2 FQNEAQ. V lost 5 bases, J lost 6 bases, and 14 bases lay in between. The CDR3 reads CASSLGSGTNEQFF. The CDR3, as DNA: TGTGCCAGCAGCCTAGGTTCCGGGACCAATGAGCAGTTCTTC.

The gene calls are TRBV30 and TRBJ2-7; D possibly uses TRBD1 or TRBD2 (5 bases each). Trimming shortened V by 5 bases and J by 0 bases, and 11 bases separated the two germline ends. The germline CDR1 and CDR2 sequences are GTSNPN and SVGIG (reference sequence). The CDR3 sequence is 13 residues long. The CDR3 region has the DNA TGTGCCTGGCACCGGGACCGCTCCTACGAGCAGTACTTC. It is translated as CAWHRDRSYEQYF.

The chain has TRBV19 and TRBJ2-5; 8 bases align to TRBD2. In germline, CDR1 is LNHDA, CDR2 SQIVND (reference sequence). The CDR3 runs 14 residues. The ends lost 0 bases at V and 5 bases at J; junction bases unmatched: 2. The CDR3 here is CASSIEAGVETQYF. CDR3 sequence (DNA): TGTGCCAGTAGTATAGAAGCGGGAGTGGAGACCCAGTACTTC. The full variable domain, rest sourced from reference TRBV19 and TRBJ2-5, is DGGITQSPKYLFRKEGQNVTLSCEQNLNHDAMYWYRQDPGQGLRLIYYSQIVNDFQKGDIAEGYSVSREKKESFPLTVTSAQKNPTAFYLCASSIEAGVETQYFGPGTRLLVL.

The rearrangement uses TRBV11-1 and TRBJ2-1; 10 bases fit TRBD2. This CDR3 is 17 amino acids long. The V segment lost 2 bases and the J segment 3 bases; nucleotides outside the gene matches: 7. Germline lookup yields CDR1 SGHAT and CDR2 FQDESV (reference sequence). This CDR3 is CASSLFPLAGGYNEQFF. Written as DNA, the CDR3 is TGTGCCAGCAGCTTATTTCCTTTAGCGGGAGGCTACAATGAGCAGTTCTTC.

The rearrangement links TRBV7-9 to TRBJ2-3; the match to TRBD2 covers 12 bases. This CDR3 comprises 16 residues. J gave up 5 bases and V 5 bases, and 8 bases lay outside the gene matches. Germline lookup yields CDR1 SEHNR and CDR2 FQNEAQ (reference sequence). The CDR3 loop reads CASSRGTSGLIDTQYF. The CDR3 DNA follows: TGTGCCAGCAGCCGGGGGACTAGCGGGCTAATAGATACGCAGTATTTT.

This clone occurred once. The V call is TRBV29-1, the J call TRBJ1-2; 7 nucleotides align to TRBD1. CDR3 length: 13 residues. Trimming at V came to 4 bases and at J to 4 bases, leaving 6 bases not matched to a gene. Per the germline V gene, CDR1 is SQVTM and CDR2 is ANQGSEA. The CDR3, as DNA: TGCAGCGTTGGCGGGACAGACGGCTATGGCTACACCTTC. Protein: CSVGGTDGYGYTF.